The T cell receptor beta chain described here comes from a study of blood T cell repertoires in COVID-19. In the original analysis: For nucleated cells, counts were estimated from reference gene primer amplification. Produced via immunoSEQ multiplex PCR; TCRdb's table is partial and in-frame only. The V and J calls and clone size come from that table; D and trimming were worked out from the DNA. The sample has roughly 250,000 clones; around four fifths are singletons. Germline lookup yields CDR1 LGHDT and CDR2 YNNKEL (reference sequence). This CDR3 spans 16 amino acids. Unmatched junction bases numbered 14, after V lost 6 bases and J lost 7 bases.

This clonotype was sampled from a man in his forties or fifties with active or convalescent COVID-19. Sequences were obtained from peripheral blood. This chain joins TRBV3-1 (or the pseudogene TRBV3-2) and TRBJ1-1; 10 nucleotides match TRBD1. CDR3 coding DNA: TGTGCCAGCAGTCTAAGACAGGGGGCGCGAGTAGGTGAAGCTTTCTTT. It codes for CASSLRQGARVGEAFF.